The 7 T cell receptor beta chains presented below share a single source sample, sequenced in a study of CXCR3-negative and CXCR3-positive naive CD8 T cells. Carrying UMI labels, the TRB cDNA libraries were prepared through 5' RACE. TCRdb reprocessed the 5' RACE reads, keeping one entry per CDR3 protein, no DNA. Reported are around 41,000 distinct CDR3 sequences; the ten largest clones contain approximately 11%. The sequencing input was memory CD8+ T cells from blood. The receptors come from a human donor in good health. Some clones in this sample may be carry-over from other donors' samples.

The CDR3 region is CASSPIWVLTGAQETQYF. The chain is built from TRBV6-2 or TRBV6-3 and TRBJ2-5; lacking DNA, the TRBD1 call made by TCRdb goes unchecked. The CDR3 extends over 18 amino acids. Looked up from germline, CDR1 is MNHEY and CDR2 is SVGEGT.

This chain uses TRBV7-9 with TRBJ2-7; the D gene TCRdb calls, TRBD1, cannot be checked with no DNA. This CDR3 region has 15 residues. Germline CDR1 and CDR2: SEHNR and FQNEAQ (reference sequence). This chain's CDR3 is CASSIRDRGPYEQYF.

The chain is built from TRBV6-5 and TRBJ2-7; the D call from TCRdb, TRBD1, cannot be confirmed without DNA. This CDR3 region has 13 residues. CDR1 is MNHEY and CDR2 is SVGAGI in the germline V gene. The CDR3 loop is CASHPGGAYEQYF.

Considering frequency, this clonotype is large. The J gene is TRBJ2-7, the V gene TRBV5-1. The V gene's germline CDR1 is SGHRS and CDR2 YFSETQ. The CDR3 covers 20 residues. This CDR3 is CASSLGRTSDVNLYTYEQYF. The full variable domain, in which reference TRBV5-1 and TRBJ2-7 provide the parts outside the CDR3, is KAGVTQTPRYLIKTRGQQVTLSCSPISGHRSVSWYQQTPGQGLQFLFEYFSETQRNKGNFPGRFSGRQFSNSRSEMNVSTLELGDSALYLCASSLGRTSDVNLYTYEQYFGPGTRLTVT.

This chain connects TRBV2 to TRBJ2-1; as DNA is missing, the TRBD2 call by TCRdb cannot be tested. The CDR3 contains 17 residues. Germline V CDR1 and CDR2: SNHLY, FYNNEI. CDR3 sequence: CASKRLAAIHSYNEQFF.

The rearrangement joins TRBV5-6 to TRBJ2-5; there is no DNA to check the TCRdb D call of TRBD1. Per germline, CDR1 SGHDT and CDR2 YYEEEE. This CDR3 spans 15 amino acids. The CDR3 is CASSLGGAPQETQYF.

The chain is built from TRBV4-2 and TRBJ2-7; TCRdb designates TRBD2, a call that cannot be tested without DNA. The CDR3 contains 15 residues. In germline, CDR1 is LGHNA, CDR2 YNFKEQ. This CDR3 reads CASSQGLAGSYEQYF.